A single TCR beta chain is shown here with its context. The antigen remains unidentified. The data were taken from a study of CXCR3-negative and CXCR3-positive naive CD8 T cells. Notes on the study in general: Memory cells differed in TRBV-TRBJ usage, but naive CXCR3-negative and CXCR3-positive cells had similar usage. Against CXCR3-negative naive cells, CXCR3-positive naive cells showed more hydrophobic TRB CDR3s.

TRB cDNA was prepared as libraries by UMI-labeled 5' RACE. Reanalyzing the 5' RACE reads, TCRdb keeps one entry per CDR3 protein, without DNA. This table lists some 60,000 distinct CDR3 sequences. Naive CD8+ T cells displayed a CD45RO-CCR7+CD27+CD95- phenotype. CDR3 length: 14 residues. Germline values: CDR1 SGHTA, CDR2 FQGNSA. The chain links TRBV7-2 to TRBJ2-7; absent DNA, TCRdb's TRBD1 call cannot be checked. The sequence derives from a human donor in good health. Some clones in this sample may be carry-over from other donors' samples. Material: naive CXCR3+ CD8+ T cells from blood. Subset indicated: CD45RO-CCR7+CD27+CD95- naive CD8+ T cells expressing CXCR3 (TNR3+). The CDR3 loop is CASSSYGTGLEQYF.